This T cell receptor (beta chain) derives from a study of blood T cell repertoires in COVID-19. Study-wide context: T cells, B-cell-depleted T cells, or PBMCs supplied cDNA or gDNA.

Germline loops: CDR1 SNHLY, CDR2 FYNNEI. The CDR3 runs 14 residues. Trimming left V 4 bases short and J 5 bases short, with 14 bases between. Clones were read by immunoSEQ multiplex PCR, and TCRdb kept only the in-frame ones, dropping some. The data contain hundreds of thousands of clones, about 85% of them singletons. The sample was peripheral blood. The J gene is TRBJ1-1, the V gene TRBV2, with D hard to call. This sequence originates from a woman aged 80 or over with active or convalescent COVID-19. CDR3 in DNA: TGTGCCAGCAGTGCTTTCATGGGGAGGACTGAAGCTTTCTTT. Translated, it gives CASSAFMGRTEAFF. The full variable domain, its missing parts supplied by reference TRBV2 and TRBJ1-1, is EPEVTQTPSHQVTQMGQEVILRCVPISNHLYFYWYRQILGQKVEFLVSFYNNEISEKSEIFDDQFSVERPDGSNFTLKIRSTKLEDSAMYFCASSAFMGRTEAFFGQGTRLTVV.